A single sample is the source of the 2 T cell receptor beta chains below, sequenced in a study of blood T cell repertoires in COVID-19. Profiled with immunoSEQ multiplex PCR; TCRdb holds only in-frame clones, not every one. The table includes fewer than 500,000 clones, around nine tenths detected once. The sample comprised peripheral blood. The receptors stem from a man between 18 and 35 years old with COVID-19, enrolled during active disease.

The chain joins TRBV10-3 to TRBJ1-6; possible D gene TRBD1, 6 bases. Germline loops: CDR1 ENHRY, CDR2 SYGVKD. This CDR3 contains 15 residues. V lost 4 bases and J lost 9, with 16 bases in between. CDR3: CAISAQTGSGSPLHF. The CDR3 DNA sequence: TGTGCCATCAGTGCGCAAACAGGGAGCGGTTCACCCCTCCACTTT.

This chain connects TRBV14 to TRBJ2-5; unclear D gene. Between the trimmed V and J ends, which lost 4 bases and 2 bases, there was a span of 11 bases. Germline V gene sequence: CDR1 SGHDN, CDR2 FVKESK. There are 14 residues in the CDR3. The CDR3 region is CASSPYRSQETQYF. Here the CDR3 DNA reads TGTGCCAGCAGCCCTTACAGATCTCAAGAGACCCAGTACTTC.